The 32 T cell receptor beta chains in this list originate from one sample, sequenced in a study of Ad26.COV2.S vaccination and SARS-CoV-2 variants (dated by TCRdb to the early 2020s). The time point label on this specimen signifies: individuals recovered from natural SARS-CoV-2 infection. The library was produced with the immunoSEQ multiplex PCR assay. TCRdb obtained this table from immuneACCESS and retained in-frame rearrangements with V and J assigned. These tables miss some clones; where compared with another copy, unresolved V genes account for less than half of the shortfall, and the remainder is unexplained. The sample table shows 300,000 to 450,000 clones, and around 90% are seen once. The ten largest clones take up roughly 3.9% of the sample. The sample here was peripheral blood, taken after recovery from COVID-19. The receptors were gathered from a human donor who had recovered from COVID-19.

The gene calls are TRBV6-2 or TRBV6-3 and TRBJ2-2; TRBD2 aligns across 7 bases. Germline assignment: CDR1 MNHEY and CDR2 SVGEGT. The CDR3 loop spans 15 amino acids. The ends lost 2 bases at V and 7 bases at J; junction bases unmatched: 7. The CDR3 DNA reads TGTGCCAGCAGTTACCCCGGGGGGTCTTTCGGGGAGCTGTTTTTT. Protein: CASSYPGGSFGELFF.

This sequence joins TRBV24-1 and TRBJ2-1, with a possible D match to TRBD1 (6 bases). The ends were cut back, 9 bases at V and 0 bases at J, with 8 bases in the middle. The CDR3 is 13 residues long. Germline V gives CDR1 KGHDR, CDR2 SFDVKD. CDR3 in DNA: TGTGCCACCCAGGGGAGCTCCTACAATGAGCAGTTCTTC. It encodes CATQGSSYNEQFF.

The rearrangement links TRBV13 to TRBJ2-5; D is uncertain. Deletions cut 0 bases from V and 2 bases from J, with 13 bases between. This CDR3 is 16 amino acids long. In germline, CDR1 is PRHDT, CDR2 FYEKMQ (reference sequence). In DNA, the CDR3 is TGTGCCAGCAGCTTAGGGTCGAGGCGATTACAAGAGACCCAGTACTTC. Translating it yields CASSLGSRRLQETQYF.

This chain connects TRBV25-1 to TRBJ2-5, with TRBD1 as a possible D gene (5 bases). V was cut by 4 bases and J by 4 bases, with 19 bases left in between. Germline-derived CDR1 and CDR2 are MGHDK and SYGVNS. The CDR3 sequence is 16 residues long. CDR3 sequence reads: CASSALWQGRAETQYF. The DNA for the CDR3 is TGTGCCAGCAGTGCACTTTGGCAGGGAAGGGCAGAGACCCAGTACTTC. Based on the CDR3 plus reference TRBV25-1 and TRBJ2-5, the full variable domain is EADIYQTPRYLVIGTGKKITLECSQTMGHDKMYWYQQDPGMELHLIHYSYGVNSTEKGDLSSESTVSRIRTEHFPLTLESARPSHTSQYLCASSALWQGRAETQYFGPGTRLLVL.

The chain is built from TRBV5-1 and TRBJ2-3; D call uncertain. The germline V and J ends were trimmed by 0 bases and 6 bases, with 11 bases remaining between them. The CDR3 is 14 residues long. Per the germline V gene, CDR1 is SGHRS and CDR2 is YFSETQ. The DNA of the CDR3 is TGCGCCAGCAGCTTGGACGATTTGGTCGATACGCAGTATTTT. It encodes CASSLDDLVDTQYF.

The genes are TRBV4-1 and TRBJ2-7; 12 bases align to TRBD2. V trimming: 1 base; J trimming: 4 bases; junction bases outside the gene matches: 5. The CDR3 contains 16 residues. Germline V gene sequence: CDR1 MGHRA, CDR2 YSYEKL. The CDR3 region is CASSQATSGGSYEQYF. The CDR3 nucleotides read TGCGCCAGCAGCCAAGCGACTAGCGGGGGCTCATACGAGCAGTACTTC.

The genes are TRBV6-6 and TRBJ1-2, with 8 bases identical to TRBD1. J lost 2 bases, V lost 5 bases, and 10 bases had no gene match. This CDR3 region has 16 residues. Germline CDR1 reads MNHNY; CDR2 reads SVGAGI (reference sequence). In DNA, the CDR3 is TGTGCCAGCAGTCGCTCCAGGACAGGGCTGAACTATGGCTACACCTTC. Its protein product is CASSRSRTGLNYGYTF.

J is TRBJ2-5 and V is TRBV29-1; no clear D. V gave up 8 bases and J gave up 4 bases, with 5 bases separating them. CDR3 length: 9 residues. CDR1 and CDR2 (germline): SQVTM, ANQGSEA. CDR3 region: CSTGETQYF. The CDR3 DNA follows: TGCAGCACCGGAGAGACCCAGTACTTC. The whole variable domain, remainder taken from reference TRBV29-1 and TRBJ2-5, is SAVISQKPSRDICQRGTSLTIQCQVDSQVTMMFWYRQQPGQSLTLIATANQGSEATYESGFVIDKFPISRPNLTFSTLTVSNMSPEDSSIYLCSTGETQYFGPGTRLLVL.

The CDR3 region has the DNA TGTGCCAGCACCCGAACCCCCGGGCCTCTGAACACTGAAGCTTTCTTT. This codes for CASTRTPGPLNTEAFF. The chain joins TRBV3-1 (or the pseudogene TRBV3-2) to TRBJ1-1; no definite D call. V was clipped by 7 bases and J by 0 bases, with 18 bases between them. This CDR3 comprises 16 residues. Germline V gene lookup returns CDR1 LGHDT and CDR2 YNNKEL (reference sequence).

The gene calls are TRBV29-1 and TRBJ1-1; D uncertain. Trimming shortened V by 0 bases and J by 1 base, and 9 bases separated the two germline ends. This CDR3 contains 14 residues. Germline CDR1 reads SQVTM; CDR2 reads ANQGSEA. In DNA, the CDR3 is TGCAGCGTTGAAGATGGTCCCCCGAACACTGAAGCTTTCTTT. This gives the protein CSVEDGPPNTEAFF.

The chain carries TRBV9 and TRBJ2-1; 11 nucleotides line up with TRBD2. The CDR3 spans 16 residues. The germline gives CDR1 SGDLS, CDR2 YYNGEE. The junction had 3 bases not matched to a gene; V was cut back by 0 bases and J by 4 bases. The chain's CDR3 is CASSVDLAGGYNEQFF. The CDR3 DNA reads as TGTGCCAGCAGCGTAGACCTAGCGGGGGGTTACAATGAGCAGTTCTTC.

This rearrangement joins TRBV4-1 to TRBJ2-1; 9 positions agree with TRBD1. Trimming took 0 bases from V and 6 from J; bases not matched to a gene: 6. The CDR3 has 16 amino acids. CDR1 MGHRA and CDR2 YSYEKL come from the germline V gene. DNA for the CDR3: TGCGCCAGCAGCCAAGAGGGGACAGGGATTAGCAATGAGCAGTTCTTC. It specifies CASSQEGTGISNEQFF.

The chain links TRBV6-5 to TRBJ1-1; D unresolved. Trimming pared 6 bases from V and 1 base from J, leaving 9 bases between. The CDR3 runs 13 residues. Germline CDR1 and CDR2: MNHEY and SVGAGI. CDR3 residues: CASSYKGNTEAFF. Here the CDR3 DNA reads TGTGCCAGCAGCTACAAAGGGAACACTGAAGCTTTCTTT.

The chain uses TRBV2 and TRBJ1-1; no clear D gene. The CDR3 is made up of 13 amino acids. Germline V gene sequence: CDR1 SNHLY, CDR2 FYNNEI. V dropped 7 bases and J dropped 1 base, with 10 bases sitting between them. CDR3 protein: CASTAEPNTEAFF. The CDR3 DNA is TGTGCCAGCACCGCAGAACCGAACACTGAAGCTTTCTTT.

Only one count was recorded for this clone. V is TRBV6-4 and J is TRBJ1-1, with D possibly TRBD1 on 6 matching bases. The V gene's germline CDR1 is MRHNA and CDR2 SNTAGT. Trimming took 9 bases from V and 4 from J, leaving 12 bases between them. CDR3 length: 12 residues. The chain's CDR3 is CARRGVGTEAFF. CDR3 coding DNA: TGTGCCAGAAGGGGGGTTGGCACTGAAGCTTTCTTT.

The chain employs TRBV20-1 and TRBJ1-2; the D is unclear. Germline CDR1 is DFQATT and CDR2 is SNEGSKA (reference sequence). The V end was cut by 3 bases, the J end by 3 bases, with 5 bases between. This CDR3 is 11 amino acids long. The chain's CDR3 is CSARVDYGYTF. CDR3 nucleotides: TGCAGTGCTAGGGTAGACTATGGCTACACCTTC.

This chain links TRBV9 with TRBJ2-5; 13 bases are a match to TRBD2. Germline values: CDR1 SGDLS, CDR2 YYNGEE. This CDR3 spans 16 amino acids. The V gene end was trimmed by 3 bases and the J gene end by 1 base; junction bases not matched to a gene: 3. CDR3 in amino acids: CASSGTSGGVQETQYF. In nucleotides, the CDR3 is TGTGCCAGCAGCGGAACTAGCGGGGGGGTCCAAGAGACCCAGTACTTC.

V usage is TRBV6-5 and J usage is TRBJ2-7, with 8 bases lining up with TRBD2. The CDR3 sequence is 15 residues long. Germline CDR1 MNHEY, CDR2 SVGAGI. V lost 4 bases and J lost 2; bases outside the gene matches: 7. CDR3 DNA sequence: TGTGCCAGCAGTTCGGGGGGGTTTGAGACCTACGAGCAGTACTTC. This translates into CASSSGGFETYEQYF.

This sequence joins TRBV5-1 and TRBJ2-3, with D perhaps assigned TRBD1 or TRBD2 (6 bases each). The CDR3 is 14 residues long. V was clipped by 5 bases and J by 1 base, with 11 bases between them. Germline V gene sequence: CDR1 SGHRS, CDR2 YFSETQ. Here the CDR3 reads CASRQGGGTDTQYF. In DNA, the CDR3 is TGCGCCAGCAGACAGGGCGGGGGCACAGATACGCAGTATTTT.

The chain joins TRBV9 to TRBJ2-3, with 8 bases fitting TRBD2. Germline CDR1 and CDR2: SGDLS and YYNGEE. V shed 0 bases, J shed 0 bases, and the junction held 3 bases outside the gene matches. The CDR3 length is 16 residues. In nucleotides, the CDR3 is TGTGCCAGCAGCGTAGGGGTAGCGGGGAGCACAGATACGCAGTATTTT. It yields the protein CASSVGVAGSTDTQYF.

The chain recombines TRBV27 with TRBJ2-7, with TRBD1 as a possible D gene (5 bases). CDR1 is MNHEY and CDR2 is SMNVEV in the germline V gene (reference sequence). V shed 0 bases and J shed 1 base, with 13 bases lying between them. This CDR3 has 16 amino acids. CDR3 sequence: CASSLSFGHRSYEQYF. The DNA of the CDR3 is TGTGCCAGCAGTTTATCCTTCGGACACCGATCCTACGAGCAGTACTTC.

The rearrangement joins TRBV5-1 to TRBJ2-7; 10 bases are a match to TRBD2. V lost 5 bases, J lost 5 bases, and 7 bases stayed unmatched. The CDR3 sequence is 14 residues long. CDR1 and CDR2 from the germline V gene are SGHRS and YFSETQ. The CDR3 is CASRGGLAIDEQYF. The CDR3 nucleotides are TGCGCCAGCAGAGGGGGACTAGCGATCGACGAGCAGTACTTC.

The chain is built from TRBV15 and TRBJ2-2; TRBD1 agrees at 9 bases. The CDR3 length is 15 residues. V gave up 6 bases and J gave up 3 bases; unmatched junction bases: 5. Per the germline V gene, CDR1 is LNHNV and CDR2 is YYDKDF (reference sequence). CDR3 amino acids: CATRMTGGHTGELFF. The DNA for the CDR3 is TGTGCCACCAGAATGACAGGGGGACACACCGGGGAGCTGTTTTTT.

This clone was seen once. The V and J genes are TRBV11-1 and TRBJ2-3; 13 bases are shared with TRBD2. Trimming cost V 5 bases and J 5 bases; bases outside gene matches: 7. The CDR3 covers 16 residues. CDR1 SGHAT and CDR2 FQDESV come from the germline V gene (reference sequence). The DNA for the CDR3 is TGTGCCAGCAGCCTCACTAGCGGGGGGGGGATAGATACGCAGTATTTT. This codes for CASSLTSGGGIDTQYF.

This sequence joins TRBV6-2 or TRBV6-3 and TRBJ2-5, with TRBD1 identical over 8 bases. From germline, CDR1 is MNHEY and CDR2 SVGEGT. The CDR3 has 14 amino acids. The V and J ends lost 5 bases and 5 bases, in that order; junction bases with no gene match: 7. The CDR3 coding sequence is TGTGCCAGCAGTCCCTTGGACAGGGAGGAGACCCAGTACTTC. Amino acid sequence: CASSPLDREETQYF.

This sequence joins TRBV7-9 and TRBJ1-1; no clear D gene. The CDR3 has 11 amino acids. V lost 6 bases and J 5 bases, leaving 7 bases between the germline ends. CDR1 and CDR2 (germline): SEHNR, FQNEAQ (reference sequence). Written as DNA, the CDR3 is TGTGCCAGCAGTACCGGGACTGAAGCTTTCTTT. Protein sequence: CASSTGTEAFF. The variable domain in full, with the rest retrieved from reference TRBV7-9 and TRBJ1-1, is DTGVSQNPRHKITKRGQNVTFRCDPISEHNRLYWYRQTLGQGPEFLTYFQNEAQLEKSRLLSDRFSAERPKGSFSTLEIQRTEQGDSAMYLCASSTGTEAFFGQGTRLTVV.

The V gene is TRBV12-5, the J gene TRBJ2-1, with 16 bases identical to TRBD2. V shed 4 bases and J 7 bases; nucleotides not matched to a gene: 22. The CDR3 covers 22 residues. Germline V gives CDR1 LGHNT, CDR2 FRNRAP. The CDR3 region has the DNA TGTGCTAGTGGTTCGATCATTCCCGGGACTAGCGGGGGGGCTAGGTTTTGGAATGAGCAGTTCTTC. It yields the protein CASGSIIPGTSGGARFWNEQFF.

The chain employs TRBV6-6 and TRBJ2-4, with TRBD1 as a possible D gene (5 bases). The V gene lost 7 bases and the J gene lost 6 bases, with 16 bases spanning the gap. The germline V gene has CDR1 MNHNY and CDR2 SVGAGI (reference sequence). The CDR3 is 14 amino acids. The CDR3 here is CASNQILGANIQYF. In DNA form, the CDR3 reads TGTGCCAGCAACCAGATCTTAGGGGCAAACATTCAGTACTTC.

J is TRBJ1-3 and V is TRBV3-1 (or the pseudogene TRBV3-2), with D unresolved. V was trimmed by 2 bases and J by 4 bases, leaving 12 bases between them. CDR1 and CDR2 (germline): LGHDT, YNNKEL (reference sequence). CDR3 length: 15 residues. CDR3 bases: TGTGCCAGCAGCCAATACCTGGGTAGGGGAAACACCATATATTTT. Its protein is CASSQYLGRGNTIYF.

The chain recombines TRBV12-5 with TRBJ2-7, with 8 bases that match TRBD2. J gave up 2 bases and V 1 base, and 16 bases lay outside the gene matches. The germline V gene encodes CDR1 LGHNT and CDR2 FRNRAP. The CDR3 length is 19 residues. The CDR3 DNA follows: TGTGCTAGTGGTTTGGCCGCCCTCGGCGGCGGGGGGCTTCCCTACGAGCAGTACTTC. This encodes CASGLAALGGGGLPYEQYF.

V usage is TRBV12-3 or TRBV12-4 and J usage is TRBJ2-1, with D tentatively TRBD2 (6 bases). V was shortened by 6 bases and J by 4 bases, with 10 bases between the two germline ends. The CDR3 covers 13 residues. CDR3 amino acids: CASRPGLYNEQFF. The CDR3 region has the DNA TGTGCCAGCAGACCGGGACTTTACAATGAGCAGTTCTTC.

The J gene is TRBJ2-2, the V gene TRBV19; D possibly corresponds to TRBD2 (6 bases). The CDR3 consists of 17 residues. Per the germline V gene, CDR1 is LNHDA and CDR2 is SQIVND (reference sequence). V lost 1 base to trimming and J lost 0 bases, with 12 bases between them. The CDR3, as DNA: TGTGCCAGTAGTATAGCGGGGGACCCAACGAACACCGGGGAGCTGTTTTTT. Its translation is CASSIAGDPTNTGELFF.